A single sample gave rise to the 28 T cell receptor beta chains below, sequenced in a study of OX40 agonist ivuxolimab in advanced cancers. Assay used: immunoSEQ multiplex PCR; TCRdb lists only in-frame clones, some missing. The sample has 30,000 to 45,000 clones; approximately 90% are singletons. The material sequenced was CD4+ or CD8+ T cells sorted from blood, taken in a trial of the OX40 agonist ivuxolimab. All receptors come from an adult with an advanced solid tumor such as melanoma, head and neck, liver or kidney cancer.

Points on this clone: The junction departs from the called germline gene at one end, perhaps through a read error. This sequence joins TRBV5-3 and TRBJ2-2; D perhaps matches TRBD2 (5 bases). TRBV5-3 is known as an ORF, though its function is uncertain. The CDR3 covers 14 residues. CDR3 coding DNA: TGTGCCAGAAGCTTTAGGGTCCCACACCGGGGAGCTGTTTTT. Amino acid sequence: CARSFRVPHRGAVF.

This sequence joins TRBV30 and TRBJ2-7; D may be TRBD1 or TRBD2 (5 bases each). V lost 0 bases to trimming and J lost 2 bases, with 14 bases between them. The germline V gene has CDR1 GTSNPN and CDR2 SVGIG (reference sequence). The CDR3 runs 15 residues. CDR3: CAWSVGTLSPYEQYF. The CDR3 DNA follows: TGTGCCTGGAGTGTTGGGACGTTATCCCCCTACGAGCAGTACTTC. The full variable domain, with the rest looked up from reference TRBV30 and TRBJ2-7, is SQTIHQWPATLVQPVGSPLSLECTVEGTSNPNLYWYRQAAGRGLQLLFYSVGIGQISSEVPQNLSASRPQDRQFILSSKKLLLSDSGFYLCAWSVGTLSPYEQYFGPGTRLTVT.

This rearrangement joins TRBV19 to TRBJ2-2; 9 positions match TRBD1. With V trimmed by 1 base and J by 7 bases, 4 bases remained unmatched. CDR1 and CDR2 (germline): LNHDA, SQIVND (reference sequence). The CDR3 extends over 15 amino acids. CDR3: CASSIGDRAGGELFF. CDR3 coding DNA: TGTGCCAGTAGTATAGGGGACAGGGCTGGCGGGGAGCTGTTTTTT.

This clone was recorded only once. The chain employs TRBV6-1 and TRBJ1-5, with D perhaps matching TRBD1 (5 bases). This CDR3 contains 13 residues. In germline, CDR1 is MNHNS, CDR2 SASEGT. V lost 11 bases, J lost 6 bases, and 17 bases lay in between. CDR3 in DNA: TGTGCCGGCGGAGGGGTGGTAGGTCAGCCCCAGCATTTT. Its translation: CAGGGVVGQPQHF.

The chain links TRBV19 to TRBJ2-7, with 7 positions matching TRBD1. Germline loops: CDR1 LNHDA, CDR2 SQIVND (reference sequence). Trimming removed 4 bases from V and 2 bases from J; junction bases left unmatched: 11. The CDR3 totals 16 residues. CDR3 loop: CASSTSGQWGTYEQYF. As DNA, the CDR3 is TGTGCCAGTAGTACCTCGGGACAGTGGGGGACCTACGAGCAGTACTTC.

This chain joins TRBV4-1 and TRBJ1-2, with D unresolved. In germline, CDR1 is MGHRA, CDR2 YSYEKL. Trimming removed 3 bases from V and 1 base from J, with 24 bases in between. The CDR3 consists of 19 residues. The CDR3 DNA sequence: TGCGCCAGCAGCCACGTATGGACGGGCTTAAAATCTCTTAACTATGGCTACACCTTC. Its protein is CASSHVWTGLKSLNYGYTF.

There are a few counts of this clone. The chain uses TRBV7-8 and TRBJ2-5; D may correspond to TRBD1 or TRBD2 (5 bases each). This CDR3 is 19 amino acids long. Deletions cut 5 bases from V and 3 bases from J, with 28 bases between. CDR1 SGHVS and CDR2 FQNEAQ come from the germline V gene. CDR3 sequence (DNA): TGTGCCAGCAGCCAACCTCCCGGGCTAACACGGGGCCCCGAAGAGACCCAGTACTTC. Translation gives CASSQPPGLTRGPEETQYF.

The chain links TRBV11-3 to TRBJ2-3, with D tentatively TRBD1 (5 bases). Deletions cut 5 bases from V and 0 bases from J, with 9 bases between. CDR3 length: 14 residues. Germline V gene sequence: CDR1 SGHNT, CDR2 YENEEA. The CDR3 sequence is CASSPQASTDTQYF. DNA of the CDR3: TGTGCCAGCAGCCCACAGGCAAGCACAGATACGCAGTATTTT.

This chain uses TRBV7-6 with TRBJ2-1; TRBD2 matches 7 bases. Germline-derived CDR1 and CDR2 are SGHVS and FNYEAQ. The trim removed 1 base at V and 9 bases at J, leaving 12 bases unmatched. The CDR3 spans 16 residues. CDR3 DNA sequence: TGTGCCAGCAGCTTAGGCCAGACTGCGGGGAGGGGTGAGCAGTTCTTC. Amino acid sequence: CASSLGQTAGRGEQFF.

CDR3 DNA: TGTGCCAGCTCGCGAGGAAAAGGCACCGGGGAGCTGTTTTTT. Translation: CASSRGKGTGELFF. The chain carries TRBV18 and TRBJ2-2; D remains unclear. The CDR3 is 14 amino acids. Deletions cut 6 bases from V and 4 bases from J, with 12 bases between. Germline CDR1 and CDR2: KGHSH and LQKENI.

This clone is a singleton in its sample. The rearrangement links TRBV2 to TRBJ2-2; D gene uncertain. CDR3 length: 12 residues. Germline CDR1 is SNHLY and CDR2 is FYNNEI. The V gene lost 8 bases and the J gene lost 6 bases, with 10 bases spanning the gap. The CDR3 region is CASLGPSGELFF. The CDR3 DNA reads TGTGCCAGCCTCGGGCCCTCCGGGGAGCTGTTTTTT.

The chain recombines TRBV28 with TRBJ1-2, with TRBD1 matching 7 bases. V dropped 6 bases and J dropped 2; count of bases not matched to a gene: 6. Germline-derived CDR1 and CDR2 are MDHEN and SYDVKM. The length of the CDR3 is 14 residues. The CDR3 DNA reads TGTGCCAGCAGCCCGGGACAGCCCAACTATGGCTACACCTTC. This encodes CASSPGQPNYGYTF.

The gene calls are TRBV18 and TRBJ1-1; D not certain. Trimming shortened V by 4 bases and J by 0 bases, and 6 bases separated the two germline ends. This CDR3 contains 13 residues. The germline V gene encodes CDR1 KGHSH and CDR2 LQKENI. The CDR3 reads CASSLNMNTEAFF. CDR3 DNA sequence: TGTGCCAGCTCACTAAACATGAACACTGAAGCTTTCTTT.

This CDR3 reads CASRGAYNEQFF. CDR3 nucleotides: TGTGCCAGCAGAGGGGCCTACAATGAGCAGTTCTTC. The chain employs TRBV2 and TRBJ2-1; possibly TRBD1 for D (5 bases). V lost 6 bases, J lost 2 bases, and 5 bases lay in between. This CDR3 is 12 amino acids long. Germline V gene lookup returns CDR1 SNHLY and CDR2 FYNNEI.

This clone was seen a few times. J is TRBJ2-1 and V is TRBV11-3; 8 nucleotides line up with TRBD1. Germline V CDR1 and CDR2: SGHNT, YENEEA. The CDR3 is made up of 13 amino acids. The ends lost 4 bases at V and 12 bases at J; junction bases unmatched: 8. The CDR3 protein is CASSSMGQELQFF. CDR3 in DNA: TGTGCCAGCAGCTCGATGGGACAGGAACTGCAGTTCTTC. Full variable domain (missing parts from reference TRBV11-3 and TRBJ2-1): EAGVVQSPRYKIIEKKQPVAFWCNPISGHNTLYWYLQNLGQGPELLIRYENEEAVDDSQLPKDRFSAERLKGVDSTLKIQPAELGDSAVYLCASSSMGQELQFFGPGTRLTVL.

The chain has TRBV5-5 and TRBJ2-7; TRBD1 matches at 10 bases. Unmatched junction bases numbered 8, after V lost 4 bases and J lost 4 bases. CDR1 and CDR2 (germline): SGHKS, YYEKEE (reference sequence). This CDR3 region has 15 residues. The CDR3 nucleotides are TGTGCCAGCAGCCTCCTAGGGGGACAGGGGTACGAGCAGTACTTC. Protein: CASSLLGGQGYEQYF.

J is TRBJ1-4 and V is TRBV7-2, with 12 bases lining up with TRBD1. CDR1 and CDR2 from the germline V gene are SGHTA and FQGNSA. The junction had 8 bases not matched to a gene; V was cut back by 5 bases and J by 7 bases. The CDR3 is made up of 16 amino acids. For the CDR3, the DNA is TGTGCCAGCAGCATCCGGGACAGGGGGCAGGTTGAAAAACTGTTTTTT. As protein: CASSIRDRGQVEKLFF.

The J gene is TRBJ1-6, the V gene TRBV9; 7 bases are a match to TRBD1. The germline gives CDR1 SGDLS, CDR2 YYNGEE. Trimming took 3 bases from V and 9 from J; bases not matched to a gene: 6. This CDR3 comprises 14 residues. CDR3 nucleotide sequence: TGTGCCAGCAGCGCAGGGGGATCCCGTTCACCCCTCCACTTT. It codes for CASSAGGSRSPLHF.

This chain links TRBV7-8 with TRBJ2-7; D may be TRBD1 or TRBD2 (5 bases each). This CDR3 comprises 14 residues. Trimming stripped 7 bases from V and 3 bases from J, with 16 bases between. The germline V gene encodes CDR1 SGHVS and CDR2 FQNEAQ. The CDR3 region has the DNA TGTGCCAGCACCACATCCGGGACCGTCTACGAGCAGTACTTC. It yields the protein CASTTSGTVYEQYF.

The chain links TRBV30 to TRBJ2-7, with D possibly being TRBD1 or TRBD2 (5 bases each). Germline assignment: CDR1 GTSNPN and CDR2 SVGIG (reference sequence). The CDR3 is made up of 13 amino acids. V was cut by 7 bases and J by 2 bases, with 15 bases left in between. This chain's CDR3 is CAYLRDRPYEQYF. DNA of the CDR3: TGTGCCTACCTTCGGGACCGACCCTACGAGCAGTACTTC. Using reference TRBV30 and TRBJ2-7 for the parts outside the CDR3, the full variable domain is SQTIHQWPATLVQPVGSPLSLECTVEGTSNPNLYWYRQAAGRGLQLLFYSVGIGQISSEVPQNLSASRPQDRQFILSSKKLLLSDSGFYLCAYLRDRPYEQYFGPGTRLTVT.

The chain uses TRBV19 and TRBJ1-2; D perhaps matches TRBD1 (5 bases). V was shortened by 3 bases and J by 7 bases, with 21 bases between the two germline ends. The germline CDR1 and CDR2 sequences are LNHDA and SQIVND (reference sequence). The CDR3 has 16 amino acids. CDR3 sequence (DNA): TGTGCCAGTAGTATGAAGGGGACCTCGCTACGCTCTGGCTACACCTTC. Translated, it gives CASSMKGTSLRSGYTF.

The count of this clone is one. The chain links TRBV6-1 to TRBJ1-3, with D tentatively TRBD1 (5 bases). From germline, CDR1 is MNHNS and CDR2 SASEGT. Trimming pared 8 bases from V and 0 bases from J, leaving 8 bases between. The CDR3 totals 13 residues. The CDR3 DNA reads as TGTGCCAGCCGACAGACCTCTGGAAACACCATATATTTT. Its translation is CASRQTSGNTIYF.

The chain employs TRBV25-1 and TRBJ1-1; D remains ambiguous. V shed 1 base and J shed 1 base, with 16 bases lying between them. The CDR3 contains 17 residues. Germline V gene sequence: CDR1 MGHDK, CDR2 SYGVNS. The CDR3 DNA sequence: TGTGCCAGCAGTGAATGGGTAGATGAGACCCCGAACACTGAAGCTTTCTTT. The encoded protein is CASSEWVDETPNTEAFF.

V usage is TRBV6-1 and J usage is TRBJ2-2; perhaps TRBD2 as D (5 bases). V lost 1 base and J lost 2, with 11 bases in between. The CDR3 spans 16 residues. Germline CDR1 is MNHNS and CDR2 is SASEGT. The CDR3: CASSEVRGVNTGELFF. CDR3 DNA: TGTGCCAGCAGTGAAGTTCGGGGAGTAAACACCGGGGAGCTGTTTTTT.

CDR3 protein: CAWSVNTGGGYTF. The CDR3 DNA is TGTGCCTGGAGTGTAAATACAGGGGGAGGCTACACCTTC. The V and J genes are TRBV30 and TRBJ1-2, with 8 bases lining up with TRBD1. Germline V CDR1 and CDR2: GTSNPN, SVGIG (reference sequence). The CDR3 contains 13 residues. Unmatched junction bases numbered 5, after V lost 0 bases and J lost 8 bases. Using reference TRBV30 and TRBJ1-2 for the parts outside the CDR3, the full variable domain is SQTIHQWPATLVQPVGSPLSLECTVEGTSNPNLYWYRQAAGRGLQLLFYSVGIGQISSEVPQNLSASRPQDRQFILSSKKLLLSDSGFYLCAWSVNTGGGYTFGSGTRLTVV.

V is TRBV2 and J is TRBJ1-1; TRBD1 agrees at 11 bases. The V gene end was trimmed by 7 bases and the J gene end by 3 bases; junction bases not matched to a gene: 4. Germline CDR1 SNHLY, CDR2 FYNNEI. The CDR3 has 14 amino acids. The CDR3 bases are TGTGCCAGCAAACTGGACAGGGGGCACACTGAAGCTTTCTTT. Translation: CASKLDRGHTEAFF.

The V call is TRBV19, the J call TRBJ2-3; 8 nucleotides match TRBD1. Germline V lookup: CDR1 LNHDA, CDR2 SQIVND (reference sequence). CDR3 length: 16 amino acids. V lost 3 bases to trimming and J lost 2 bases; unmatched junction nucleotides: 7. The CDR3 DNA reads as TGTGCCAGTAGTATTCGGACAGGGCCCTACACAGATACGCAGTATTTT. Translating gives CASSIRTGPYTDTQYF.

V gene TRBV7-2 combines with J gene TRBJ1-2, with 10 bases fitting TRBD1. The CDR3 has 15 residues. Germline loops: CDR1 SGHTA, CDR2 FQGNSA. V dropped 3 bases and J dropped 4; count of bases not matched to a gene: 5. Written as DNA, the CDR3 is TGTGCCAGCAGCTTGGGGGACAGGGGTACCTATGGCTACACCTTC. Translating it yields CASSLGDRGTYGYTF.